This T cell receptor beta chain was obtained from a study of T cell responses to AZD1222 COVID-19 vaccine. Study outcomes and limitations: The peak T cell response came first, and repertoires were sampled only after it. Baseline seropositives among AZD1222 recipients totaled only five to seven. There were mostly white British donors and more females than males, and clonal diversity was possibly underestimated.

The protocol was immunoSEQ multiplex PCR, while the TCRdb copy is restricted to in-frame clones and leaves out a portion. The repertoire consists of 250,000 to 300,000 clones, with approximately 94% occurring once and the leading ten covering around 0.57%. This clone was observed once. Its antigen is not known. J lost 12 bases, V lost 5 bases, and 16 bases had no gene match. The germline V gene encodes CDR1 MNHNY and CDR2 SVGAGI (reference sequence). There are 17 residues in the CDR3. This chain links TRBV6-6 with TRBJ2-1, with 13 nucleotides matching TRBD2. The TCR was taken from an adult who received the AZD1222 COVID-19 vaccine. This specimen was peripheral blood, taken 28 days after the second AZD1222 dose. The CDR3 nucleotides read TGTGCCAGCAGTCCTCATCCCCCACTAGCGGGGGGGCTAGTGCAGTTCTTC. Translating gives CASSPHPPLAGGLVQFF.